These 3 T cell receptor beta chains were sequenced from one sample in a study of CD8 T cells in Susac syndrome (dated by TCRdb to about 2019). Library creation used the immunoSEQ multiplex PCR assay. RNA was extracted with the RNeasy kit and roughly 0.5 to 1 ug was reverse transcribed using random hexamers. TCRdb reprocessing: public reads trimmed at Q25 with fastp, clones called with MiXCR, in-frame beta chains kept. Identical CDR3 proteins give one entry, which carries the most common genes and DNA. Within this sample are some 120,000 distinct CDR3 sequences, with 85% to 95% of them counted one time only. In total, the top ten clones hold approximately 0.3% of the sample. The sample was CD8+ T cells from PBMCs. The source is a human donor with multiple sclerosis.

The chain uses TRBV4-1 and TRBJ2-7, with D possibly TRBD1 on 5 matching bases. V was clipped by 1 base and J by 4 bases, with 14 bases between them. The CDR3 has 15 residues. Germline V gene sequence: CDR1 MGHRA, CDR2 YSYEKL. The CDR3 DNA reads as TGCGCCAGCAGCCAAGTGCTCCAGGGTATGTACGAGCAGTACGTC. Its translation is CASSQVLQGMYEQYV.

Written as DNA, the CDR3 is TGTGCCAGGAACAGGGAATCTCCTTACAATGAGCAGTTCTTC. Translating it yields CARNRESPYNEQFF. V usage is TRBV6-1 and J usage is TRBJ2-1; TRBD1 might be the D (6 bases). The CDR3 has 14 residues. CDR1 MNHNS and CDR2 SASEGT come from the germline V gene. The V end was cut by 9 bases, the J end by 4 bases, with 16 bases between.

V gene TRBV30 combines with J gene TRBJ2-5; D gene uncertain. This CDR3 comprises 13 residues. CDR1 GTSNPN and CDR2 SVGIG come from the germline V gene (reference sequence). V lost 0 bases, J lost 3 bases, and 8 bases lay in between. The CDR3 DNA reads as TGTGCCTGGAGTGTATACGCCAAAGAGACCCAGTACTTC. Its protein product is CAWSVYAKETQYF. Complete variable domain (other parts from reference TRBV30 and TRBJ2-5): SQTIHQWPATLVQPVGSPLSLECTVEGTSNPNLYWYRQAAGRGLQLLFYSVGIGQISSEVPQNLSASRPQDRQFILSSKKLLLSDSGFYLCAWSVYAKETQYFGPGTRLLVL.